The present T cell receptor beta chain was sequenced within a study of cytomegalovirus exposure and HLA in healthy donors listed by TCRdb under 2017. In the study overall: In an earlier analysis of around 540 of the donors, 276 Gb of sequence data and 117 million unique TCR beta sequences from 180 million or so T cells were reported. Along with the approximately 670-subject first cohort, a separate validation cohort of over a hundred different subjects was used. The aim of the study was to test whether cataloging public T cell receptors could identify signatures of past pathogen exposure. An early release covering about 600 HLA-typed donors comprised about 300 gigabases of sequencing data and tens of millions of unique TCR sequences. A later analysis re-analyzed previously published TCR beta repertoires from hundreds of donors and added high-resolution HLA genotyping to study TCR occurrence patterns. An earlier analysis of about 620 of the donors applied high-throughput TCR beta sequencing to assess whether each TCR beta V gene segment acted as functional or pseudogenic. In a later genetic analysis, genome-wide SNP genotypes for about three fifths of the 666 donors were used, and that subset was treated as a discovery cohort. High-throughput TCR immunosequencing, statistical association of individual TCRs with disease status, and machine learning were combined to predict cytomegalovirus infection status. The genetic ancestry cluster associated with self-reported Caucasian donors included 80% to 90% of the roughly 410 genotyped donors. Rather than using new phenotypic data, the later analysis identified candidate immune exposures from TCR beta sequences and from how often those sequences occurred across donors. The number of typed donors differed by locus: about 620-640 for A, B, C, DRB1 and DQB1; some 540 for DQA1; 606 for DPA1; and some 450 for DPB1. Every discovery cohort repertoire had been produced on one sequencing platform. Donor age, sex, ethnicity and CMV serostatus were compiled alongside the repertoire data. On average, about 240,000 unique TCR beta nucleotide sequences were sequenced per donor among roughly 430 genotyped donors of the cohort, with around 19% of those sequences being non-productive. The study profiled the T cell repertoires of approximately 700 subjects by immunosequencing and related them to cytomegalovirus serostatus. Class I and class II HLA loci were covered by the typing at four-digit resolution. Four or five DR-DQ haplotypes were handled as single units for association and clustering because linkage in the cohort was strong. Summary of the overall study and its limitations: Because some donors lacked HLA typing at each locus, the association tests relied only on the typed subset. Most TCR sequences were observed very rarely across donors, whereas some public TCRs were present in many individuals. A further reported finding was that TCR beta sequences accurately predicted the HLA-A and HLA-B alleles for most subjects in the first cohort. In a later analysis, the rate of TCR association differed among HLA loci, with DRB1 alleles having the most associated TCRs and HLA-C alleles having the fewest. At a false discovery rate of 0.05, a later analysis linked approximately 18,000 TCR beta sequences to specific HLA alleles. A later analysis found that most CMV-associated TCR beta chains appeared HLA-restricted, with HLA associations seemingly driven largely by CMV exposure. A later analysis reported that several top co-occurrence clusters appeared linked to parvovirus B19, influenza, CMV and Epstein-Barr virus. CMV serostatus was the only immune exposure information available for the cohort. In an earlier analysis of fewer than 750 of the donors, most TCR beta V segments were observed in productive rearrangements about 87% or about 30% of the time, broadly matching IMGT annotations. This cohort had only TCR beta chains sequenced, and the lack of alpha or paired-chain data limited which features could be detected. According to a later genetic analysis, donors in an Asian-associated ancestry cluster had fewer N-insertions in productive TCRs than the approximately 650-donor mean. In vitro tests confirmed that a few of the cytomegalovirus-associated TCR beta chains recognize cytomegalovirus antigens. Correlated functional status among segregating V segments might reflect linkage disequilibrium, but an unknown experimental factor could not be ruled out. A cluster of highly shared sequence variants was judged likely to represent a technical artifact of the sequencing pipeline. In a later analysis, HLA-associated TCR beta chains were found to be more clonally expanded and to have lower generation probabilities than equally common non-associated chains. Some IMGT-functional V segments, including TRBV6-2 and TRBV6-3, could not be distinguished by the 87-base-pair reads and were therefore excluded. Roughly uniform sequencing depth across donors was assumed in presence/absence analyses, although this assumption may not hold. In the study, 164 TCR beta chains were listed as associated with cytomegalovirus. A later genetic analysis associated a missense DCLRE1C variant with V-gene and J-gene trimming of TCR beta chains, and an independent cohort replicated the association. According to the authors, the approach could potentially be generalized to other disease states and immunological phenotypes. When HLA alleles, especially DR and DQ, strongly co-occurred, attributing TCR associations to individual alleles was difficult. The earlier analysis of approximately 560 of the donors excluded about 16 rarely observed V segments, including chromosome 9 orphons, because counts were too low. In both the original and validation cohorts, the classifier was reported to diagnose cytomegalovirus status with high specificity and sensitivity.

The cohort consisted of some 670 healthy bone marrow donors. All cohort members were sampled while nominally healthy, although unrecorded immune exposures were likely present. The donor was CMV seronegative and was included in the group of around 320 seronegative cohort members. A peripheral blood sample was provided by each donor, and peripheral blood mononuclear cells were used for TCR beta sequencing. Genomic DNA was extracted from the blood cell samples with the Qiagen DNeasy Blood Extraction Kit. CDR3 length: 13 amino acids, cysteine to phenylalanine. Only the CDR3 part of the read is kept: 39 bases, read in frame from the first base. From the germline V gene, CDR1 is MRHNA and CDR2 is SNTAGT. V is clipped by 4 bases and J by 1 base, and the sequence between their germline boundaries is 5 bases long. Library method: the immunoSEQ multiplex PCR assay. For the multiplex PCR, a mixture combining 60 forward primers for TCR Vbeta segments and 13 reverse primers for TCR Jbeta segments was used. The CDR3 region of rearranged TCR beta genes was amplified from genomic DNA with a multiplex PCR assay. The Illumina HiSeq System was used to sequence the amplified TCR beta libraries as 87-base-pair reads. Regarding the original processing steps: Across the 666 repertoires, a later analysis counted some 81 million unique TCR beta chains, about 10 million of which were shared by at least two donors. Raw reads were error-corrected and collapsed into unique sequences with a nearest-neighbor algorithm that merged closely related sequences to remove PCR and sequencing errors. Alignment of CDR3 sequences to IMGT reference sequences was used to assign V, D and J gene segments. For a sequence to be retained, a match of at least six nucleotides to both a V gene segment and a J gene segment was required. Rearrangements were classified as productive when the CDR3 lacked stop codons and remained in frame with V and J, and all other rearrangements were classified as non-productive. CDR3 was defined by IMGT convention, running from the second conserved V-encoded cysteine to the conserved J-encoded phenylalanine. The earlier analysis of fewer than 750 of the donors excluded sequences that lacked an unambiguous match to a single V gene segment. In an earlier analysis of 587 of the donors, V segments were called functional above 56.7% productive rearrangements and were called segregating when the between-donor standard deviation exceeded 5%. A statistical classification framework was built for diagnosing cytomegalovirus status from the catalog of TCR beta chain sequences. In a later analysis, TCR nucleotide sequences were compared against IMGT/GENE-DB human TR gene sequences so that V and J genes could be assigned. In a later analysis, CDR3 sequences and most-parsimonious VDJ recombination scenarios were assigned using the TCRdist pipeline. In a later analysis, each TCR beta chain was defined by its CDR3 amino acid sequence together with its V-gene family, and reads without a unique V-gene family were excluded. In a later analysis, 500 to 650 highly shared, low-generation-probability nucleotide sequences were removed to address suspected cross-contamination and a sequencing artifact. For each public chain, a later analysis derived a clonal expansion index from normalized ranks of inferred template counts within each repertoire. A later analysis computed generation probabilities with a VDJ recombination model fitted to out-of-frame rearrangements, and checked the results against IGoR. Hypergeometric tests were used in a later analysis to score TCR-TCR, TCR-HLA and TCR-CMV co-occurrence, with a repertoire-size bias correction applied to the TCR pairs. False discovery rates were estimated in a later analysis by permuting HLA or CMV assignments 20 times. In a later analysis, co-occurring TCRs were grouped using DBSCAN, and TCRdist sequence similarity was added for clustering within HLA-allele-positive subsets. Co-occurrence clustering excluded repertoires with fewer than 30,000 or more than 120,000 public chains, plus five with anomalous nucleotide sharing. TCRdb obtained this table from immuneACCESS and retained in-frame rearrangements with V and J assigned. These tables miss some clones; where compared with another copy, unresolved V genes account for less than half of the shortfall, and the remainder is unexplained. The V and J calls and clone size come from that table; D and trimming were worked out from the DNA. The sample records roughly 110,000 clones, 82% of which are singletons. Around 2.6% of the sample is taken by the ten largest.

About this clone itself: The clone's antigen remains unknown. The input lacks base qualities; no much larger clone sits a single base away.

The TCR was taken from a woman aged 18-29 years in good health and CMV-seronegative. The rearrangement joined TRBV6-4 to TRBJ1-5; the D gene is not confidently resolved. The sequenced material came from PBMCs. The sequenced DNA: TGTGCCAGCAGTGTACAGAGCAATCAGCCCCAGCATTTT. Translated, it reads CASSVQSNQPQHF.